This TCR beta chain originates from a study of control samples from healthy donors and cancer patients. The CDR3 contains 14 residues. The trim removed 1 base at V and 6 bases at J, leaving 4 bases unmatched. CDR1 is KGHSH and CDR2 is LQKENI in the germline V gene. Sequencing used immunoSEQ multiplex PCR; TCRdb keeps in-frame clones, though not all of them. Of fewer than 200,000 clones listed, 88% are singletons. This sequence originates from a woman aged 25 to 39 in good health. J is TRBJ2-3 and V is TRBV18; 7 bases align to TRBD2. The sequencing sample was made of blood. The CDR3 region is CASSPLGGIDTQYF. In nucleotides, the CDR3 is TGTGCCAGCTCACCACTCGGGGGGATCGATACGCAGTATTTT.